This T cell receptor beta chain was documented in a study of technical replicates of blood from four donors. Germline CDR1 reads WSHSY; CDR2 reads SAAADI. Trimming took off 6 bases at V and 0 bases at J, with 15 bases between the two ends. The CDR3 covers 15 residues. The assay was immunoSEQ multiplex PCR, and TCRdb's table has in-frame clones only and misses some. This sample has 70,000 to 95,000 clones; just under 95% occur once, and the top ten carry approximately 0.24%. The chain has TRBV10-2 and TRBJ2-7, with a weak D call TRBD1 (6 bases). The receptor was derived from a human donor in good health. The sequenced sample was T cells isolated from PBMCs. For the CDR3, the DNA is TGCGCCAGCAGCGCTGACAGGACCCTCTCCTACGAGCAGTACTTC. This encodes CASSADRTLSYEQYF.